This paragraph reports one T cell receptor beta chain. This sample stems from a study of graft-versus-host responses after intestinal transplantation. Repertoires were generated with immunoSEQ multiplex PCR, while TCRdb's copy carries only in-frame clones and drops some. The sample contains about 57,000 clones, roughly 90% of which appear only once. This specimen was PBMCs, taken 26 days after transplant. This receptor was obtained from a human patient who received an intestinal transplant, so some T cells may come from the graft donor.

This CDR3 reads CASSYRGSGGGDTQYF. The CDR3 bases are TGTGCCAGCAGTTACAGAGGTAGCGGGGGGGGAGATACGCAGTATTTT. This sequence joins TRBV6-5 and TRBJ2-3; 11 bases line up with TRBD2. CDR1 is MNHEY, CDR2 SVGAGI, per germline. With V trimmed by 2 bases and J by 5 bases, 6 bases remained unmatched. This CDR3 has 16 residues.